A selection of T cell receptor beta chains follows, all from one sample in a study of tumor-infiltrating lymphocytes in primary liver carcinoma. TCRdb called the multiplex PCR reads again in MiXCR, with one record for every CDR3 protein. The table has around 120,000 distinct CDR3 sequences, about two thirds seen once. Sequenced sample: tumor-adjacent normal liver tissue. Every receptor here comes from a woman aged 55-69 years with primary liver carcinoma and hepatitis B virus infection. Both conserved end residues are part of each CDR3. The D gene is left open where the match is weak. Not all rows give a size; the values are once, few, many and, for expanded clones, a class.

j_gene | d_gene | abundance | v_gene | len | CDR3nt | CDR3aa
TRBJ2-2 | NA | NA | TRBV28 | 14 | NA | CAAVFGEGPGSCFF
TRBJ2-3 | NA | many | TRBV12-3/TRBV12-4 | 16 | TGTGCCAGCAGCCCCGGGACGGACGCTAGCACAGATACGCAGTATTTT | CASSPGTDASTDTQYF
TRBJ1-1 | TRBD1 | NA | TRBV5-1 | 16 | TGCCCCAGCAGCTTCGGGACAGGGTGGGGGAACACTGAAGCTTTCTTT | CPSSFGTGWGNTEAFF
TRBJ1-1 | NA | few | TRBV11-2 | 13 | TGTGCCAGCGGCTTAGTGCGATACGCTGAAGCTTTCTTT | CASGLVRYAEAFF
TRBJ1-3 | TRBD1 | NA | TRBV28 | 15 | TGTGCCATCAGTTCGGGACAGGGAAGCGGAAACACCATATATTTT | CAISSGQGSGNTIYF
TRBJ2-7 | TRBD2 | NA | TRBV12-3/TRBV12-4 | 19 | TGTTCCAGCAGTTTAGAGGGGCCCCGGACTAGCGGGAACTTCTACGAGCAGTACTTC | CSSSLEGPRTSGNFYEQYF
TRBJ2-3 | NA | NA | TRBV10-3 | 13 | TGTGCCATCGGTCTGGAATCCACAGATACGCAGTATTTT | CAIGLESTDTQYF
TRBJ2-5 | NA | few | TRBV18 | 12 | TGTGCCAGCTCATCGAACCAAGAGACCCAGTACTTC | CASSSNQETQYF
TRBJ2-2 | NA | NA | TRBV15 | 15 | TGTGCCACCAGCAGAGGGTTGTTTGGTCCCGGGGAGCTGTTTTTT | CATSRGLFGPGELFF
TRBJ2-5 | NA | NA | TRBV14 | 15 | TGTGCCAGTAGCGTCCAGAGTGGCCTCCGGGAGACCCAGTACTTC | CASSVQSGLRETQYF
TRBJ1-1 | NA | NA | TRBV11-3 | 13 | TGTGCCTACAGCTTAATGGCAAACACTGAGGCTTTCTTT | CAYSLMANTEAFF
TRBJ2-5 | NA | few | TRBV18 | 15 | TGTGCCAGCTCAAATAACAGGGCCAACCAAGAGACCCAGTACTTC | CASSNNRANQETQYF
TRBJ2-3 | TRBD2 | many | TRBV29-1 | 13 | TGCAGCGCCACTAGCGGGTTGGGGGATACGCAGTATTTT | CSATSGLGDTQYF
TRBJ2-7 | NA | NA | TRBV10-2 | 14 | TGCGCCAGCAGTGAGTTGGTACTAGCCTACGAGCAGCACTTC | CASSELVLAYEQHF
TRBJ2-1 | TRBD2 | many | TRBV29-1 | 15 | TGCAGCGTTGAAGGGGGGACTACCCGAGGCAATGAGCAGTTCTTC | CSVEGGTTRGNEQFF
TRBJ1-2 | TRBD1 | NA | TRBV6-1 | 15 | TGTGCTTGCAGTGAAGGGACAGGAACCTACTATGGCTACACCTTC | CACSEGTGTYYGYTF
TRBJ2-2 | NA | NA | TRBV4-1 | 15 | TGCGCCAGCAGCCGTTCGGTCTCGGACACCTGGGAGCTGTTTTTT | CASSRSVSDTWELFF
TRBJ2-1 | NA | NA | TRBV6-1 | 17 | TGTGCCAGCGGAGGATACGCCGGGCAGGCGTATTTCGGTGAGCAGTTCTTC | CASGGYAGQAYFGEQFF
TRBJ2-3 | NA | many | TRBV25-1 | 14 | TGTGCCAGCAACATAGGAGGGACGACGGATACGCAGTATTTT | CASNIGGTTDTQYF
TRBJ2-1 | TRBD2 | NA | TRBV6-1 | 20 | TGTGCCAGCAGCCTCGGGACCAGCGGGACGAAACTCGCCTCCTACAATGAGCAGTTCTTC | CASSLGTSGTKLASYNEQFF
TRBJ1-5 | NA | NA | TRBV7-8 | 17 | TGTGTCAGCAGCACCCTATTGGGGCGAGTGGGCAATCAGCCCCAGCATTTT | CVSSTLLGRVGNQPQHF
TRBJ2-7 | NA | many | TRBV30 | 16 | TGTGCCTGGAGTGTACGGGCAAATCGTAGACGTTACGAGCAGTACTTC | CAWSVRANRRRYEQYF
TRBJ1-1 | TRBD1 | NA | TRBV7-9 | 17 | TGTGCCAGCAGGCCTCAGGGGGCTCTTTTCTCGGGCACTCAAGCTTTCTTT | CASRPQGALFSGTQAFF
TRBJ2-7 | TRBD2 | few | TRBV20-1 | 15 | TGCAGTGCTAGAAAGGCGGGAGCTCGTATTTACGAGCAGTACTTC | CSARKAGARIYEQYF
TRBJ2-1 | TRBD1 | many | TRBV14 | 16 | TGTGCCAGCAGCCGCGGCTCCGGGACAGGGGATGGTGAGCAGTTCTTC | CASSRGSGTGDGEQFF
TRBJ1-2 | NA | many | TRBV14 | 13 | TGTGCCAGCAGCCGCCCCGGGGGCTATGGCTACACCTTC | CASSRPGGYGYTF
TRBJ2-1 | TRBD2 | NA | TRBV28 | 10 | TGTGTCAGCAAGCGGGGCGAGCAGCTCTTC | CVSKRGEQLF
TRBJ2-3 | NA | NA | TRBV29-1 | 11 | TGCAGCGTGAGGGGCAGGGAGAGAGTGTATTTT | CSVRGRERVYF
TRBJ2-4 | TRBD1 | once | TRBV29-1 | 13 | TGCGGCGCGATCACCGGGACAGGGGGCGCTCAGTACTTC | CGAITGTGGAQYF